This T cell receptor beta chain was profiled in a study of blood T cell repertoires in COVID-19. Across the study: Some COVID-19 samples were acute and others convalescent; all came from the United States, Italy and Spain. Sample material is recorded as cDNA or gDNA derived from T cells, B-cell-depleted T cells, or PBMCs.

Per the study methods: By means of reference gene primer amplification, nucleated cell counts were estimated. Assay: immunoSEQ multiplex PCR; the TCRdb copy retains only in-frame clones and omits some. V and J calls and clone size are those listed in that table; D and trimming were worked out from the DNA. Among 85,000 to 95,000 clones, just over 90% were seen once, and the ten largest hold approximately 4.1%. The CDR3 is 15 amino acids. V was clipped by 2 bases and J by 9 bases; unmatched bases: 3. CDR1 is LGHNT, CDR2 FRNRAP, per germline. The chain joins TRBV12-5 to TRBJ1-6; 11 bases map to TRBD1. The sequence was collected from a woman aged 45-59 years in a cohort sampled during active COVID-19. Sequenced: peripheral blood. CDR3 DNA sequence: TGTGCTAGTGGTTTGCCCGGGACAGGGGGTTCACCCCTCCACTTT. It translates to CASGLPGTGGSPLHF.